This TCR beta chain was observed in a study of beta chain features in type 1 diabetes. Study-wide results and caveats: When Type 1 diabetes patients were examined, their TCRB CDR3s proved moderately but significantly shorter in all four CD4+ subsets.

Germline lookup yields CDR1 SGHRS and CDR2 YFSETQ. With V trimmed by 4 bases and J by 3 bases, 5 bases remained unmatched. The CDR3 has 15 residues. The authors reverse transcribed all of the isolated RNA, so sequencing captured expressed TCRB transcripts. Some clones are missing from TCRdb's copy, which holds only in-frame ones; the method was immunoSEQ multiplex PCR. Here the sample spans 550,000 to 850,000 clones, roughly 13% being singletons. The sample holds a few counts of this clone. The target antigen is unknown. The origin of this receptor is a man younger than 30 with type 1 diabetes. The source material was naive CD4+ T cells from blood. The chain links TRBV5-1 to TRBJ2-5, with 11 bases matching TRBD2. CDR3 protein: CASSLAGGPEETQYF. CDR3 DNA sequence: TGCGCCAGCAGCCTAGCGGGGGGCCCTGAAGAGACCCAGTACTTC.